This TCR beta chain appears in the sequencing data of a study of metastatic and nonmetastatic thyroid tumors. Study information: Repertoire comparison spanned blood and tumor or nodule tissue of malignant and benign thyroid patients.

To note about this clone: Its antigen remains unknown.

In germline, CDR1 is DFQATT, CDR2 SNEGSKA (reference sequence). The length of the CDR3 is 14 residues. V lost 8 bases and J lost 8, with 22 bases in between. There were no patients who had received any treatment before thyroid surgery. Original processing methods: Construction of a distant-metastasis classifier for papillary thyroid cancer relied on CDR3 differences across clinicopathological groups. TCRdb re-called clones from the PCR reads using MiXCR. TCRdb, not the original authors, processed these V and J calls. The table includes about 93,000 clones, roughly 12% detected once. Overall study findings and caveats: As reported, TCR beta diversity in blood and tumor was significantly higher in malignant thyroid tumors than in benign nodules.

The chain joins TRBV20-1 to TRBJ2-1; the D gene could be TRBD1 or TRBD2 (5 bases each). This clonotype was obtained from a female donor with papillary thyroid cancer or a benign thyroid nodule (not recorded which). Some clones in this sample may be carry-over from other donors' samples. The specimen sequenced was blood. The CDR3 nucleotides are TGCAGTACGACGGGACGCGGAGTCGAGGATGAGCAGTTCTTC. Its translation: CSTTGRGVEDEQFF.